The clone carrying this TCR beta chain was seen a few times. Its target is not known. The CDR3 has 14 residues. Germline V gene sequence: CDR1 KGHSH, CDR2 LQKENI. V was trimmed by 3 bases and J by 5 bases, leaving 11 bases between them. The PCR contained 60 Vbeta and 13 Jbeta primers. Sequencing was performed with immunoSEQ multiplex PCR; in TCRdb, only in-frame clones are kept and a portion is missing. The repertoire holds 95,000 to 100,000 clones, around 10% seen once, with around 4.9% in the top ten. This record comes from a study of cytomegalovirus exposure and HLA in healthy donors. Overall study results and limits: Later on, a genetic analysis was performed. It linked a missense variant in DCLRE1C with V- and J-gene trimming of TCR beta. Looking again later, the authors saw that most CMV-associated TCR beta chains seemed HLA-restricted. About 87% or about 30% of the time was how often most TCR beta V segments were productive, according to an earlier analysis.

This clonotype originated in a man aged 50 to 60 in good health and CMV-seropositive. Specimen: PBMCs. V usage is TRBV18 and J usage is TRBJ1-5, with D unclear. The CDR3 here is CASSPSTIDQPQHF. The CDR3 DNA is TGTGCCAGCTCACCTTCGACAATCGATCAGCCCCAGCATTTT.